This T cell receptor beta chain was found in a study of regulatory T cells in long-lasting Graves disease. Study in general: Less than 3 months of antithyroid drugs had been taken by newly diagnosed Graves' patients. Findings and limits, study-wide: Less diverse TCR repertoires were seen in persistent Graves' patients than in newly diagnosed ones.

Assembly of TCR beta libraries relied on iRepertoire HTBI primers together with Arm-PCR of CDR3 regions. MiXCR was run by TCRdb on the multiplex PCR reads, yielding one entry per CDR3 protein. The top ten hold about 18% of the sample, which has about 620,000 distinct CDR3 sequences, about 15% seen once. In germline, CDR1 is SGHAT, CDR2 FQNNGV. V shed 5 bases and J shed 4 bases, with 16 bases lying between them. This CDR3 is built from 15 residues. There are a few counts of this clonotype. What it binds is not known. The time point is: newly diagnosed GD, antithyroid drugs for less than 3 months. The authors made the TCR library using RNA they extracted from PBMCs. Graves' disease diagnosis used American Thyroid Association guidelines. These same records also appear under a second study, on T cells in Graves' hyperthyroidism and ophthalmopathy. That work adds: Most clonotypes expanded in thyroid above 0.001 were likewise present in blood.

The chain uses TRBV11-2 and TRBJ2-3; the D gene is possibly TRBD2 (5 bases). The sample was peripheral blood mononuclear cells (PBMCs), taken at new diagnosis, from a patient treated with antithyroid drugs. This receptor was identified in a woman aged 30 to 39 with Graves disease. This chain's CDR3 is CASSPAFLASDTQYF. For the CDR3, the DNA is TGTGCCAGCAGCCCCGCCTTCCTAGCCTCAGATACGCAGTATTTT.